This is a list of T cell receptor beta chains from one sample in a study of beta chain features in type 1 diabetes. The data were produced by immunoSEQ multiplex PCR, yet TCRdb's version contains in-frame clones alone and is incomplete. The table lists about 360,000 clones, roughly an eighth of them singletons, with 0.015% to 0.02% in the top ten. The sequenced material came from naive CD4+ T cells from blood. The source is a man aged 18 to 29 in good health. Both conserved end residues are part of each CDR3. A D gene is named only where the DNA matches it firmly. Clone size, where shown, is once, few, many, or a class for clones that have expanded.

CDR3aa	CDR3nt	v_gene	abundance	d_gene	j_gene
CASSSTRDRGLFF	TGTGCCAGCAGCTCGACACGGGACAGGGGACTGTTTTTT	TRBV5-4	once	TRBD1	TRBJ1-4
CASTPDRGRSEAFF	TGTGCCAGCACCCCTGACAGGGGACGATCTGAAGCTTTCTTT	TRBV6-5	.	TRBD1	TRBJ1-1
CASSQGIGGIDSYEQYF	TGCGCCAGCAGCCAAGGTATAGGGGGAATCGACTCCTACGAGCAGTACTTC	TRBV4-1	.	.	TRBJ2-7
CASSQDSPPKNIQYF	TGCGCCAGCAGCCAAGATAGTCCCCCCAAAAACATTCAGTACTTC	TRBV4-3	.	.	TRBJ2-4
CASSYTSSPTDTQYF	TGTGCCAGCAGTTACACTAGCAGCCCCACAGATACGCAGTATTTT	TRBV6-5	.	.	TRBJ2-3
CASSTTQNSPLHF	TGTGCCAGCAGCACTACCCAAAATTCACCCCTCCACTTT	TRBV7-3	few	.	TRBJ1-6
CASSVEGAGNQPQHF	TGTGCCAGCAGCGTAGAAGGGGCAGGCAATCAGCCCCAGCATTTT	TRBV9	few	.	TRBJ1-5
CASSRQGINTEAFF	TGTGCCAGCAGTAGACAGGGCATAAACACTGAAGCTTTCTTT	TRBV9	few	TRBD1	TRBJ1-1
CAWTRDNNEQYF	TGTGCCTGGACTCGGGACAACAACGAGCAGTACTTC	TRBV30	few	.	TRBJ2-7
CASSPGLAARSYNEQFF	TGTGCCAGCTCACCGGGACTAGCGGCTCGCTCCTACAATGAGCAGTTCTTC	TRBV18	few	TRBD2	TRBJ2-1
CASSSYGYTF	TGTGCCAGCAGTAGCTATGGCTACACCTTC	TRBV9	.	.	TRBJ1-2
CASSLPSEKLFF	TGTGCCAGCAGCCTCCCGTCGGAAAAACTGTTTTTT	TRBV9	.	.	TRBJ1-4
CASSSGQGRGQETQYF	TGCGCCAGCAGCTCAGGACAGGGACGCGGCCAAGAGACCCAGTACTTC	TRBV5-1	few	TRBD1	TRBJ2-5
CASSPKGAGAQETQYF	TGTGCCAGCAGCCCAAAGGGAGCGGGAGCCCAAGAGACCCAGTACTTC	TRBV7-3	.	TRBD2	TRBJ2-5
CASRNTGGSYEQYF	TGTGCCAGCAGGAACACAGGGGGCTCCTACGAGCAGTACTTC	TRBV6-5	few	TRBD1	TRBJ2-7
CATIDRATGELFF	TGTGCCACCATAGACAGGGCCACCGGGGAGCTGTTTTTT	TRBV28	.	TRBD1	TRBJ2-2
CASSFTSSGANVLTF	TGTGCCAGCAGCTTTACAAGCTCTGGGGCCAACGTCCTGACTTTC	TRBV7-2	.	.	TRBJ2-6
CASSFKTGSHLNEQFF	TGTGCCAGCAGCTTCAAGACAGGGTCCCATCTCAATGAGCAGTTCTTC	TRBV7-7	.	TRBD1	TRBJ2-1
CASQSALNGYTF	TGTGCCAGCCAGAGCGCGCTAAATGGCTACACCTTC	TRBV28	.	.	TRBJ1-2
CASSLASGSEQYF	TGTGCCAGCAGCTTGGCCTCGGGTTCCGAGCAGTACTTC	TRBV7-2	few	.	TRBJ2-7
CATSRVGGVYGYTF	TGTGCCACCAGCAGAGTCGGGGGGGTCTATGGCTACACCTTC	TRBV15	.	.	TRBJ1-2
CASGQGHEQYF	TGCGCCTCTGGACAGGGCCACGAGCAGTACTTC	TRBV5-1	few	TRBD1	TRBJ2-7
CASSLASTSTDTQYF	TGTGCCAGCAGCTTAGCCTCTACTAGCACAGATACGCAGTATTTT	TRBV7-2	.	.	TRBJ2-3
CSVVNPYEQFF	TGCAGCGTTGTAAATCCGTATGAGCAGTTCTTC	TRBV29-1	.	.	TRBJ2-1
CAWSAPILSSYEQYF	TGTGCCTGGAGTGCCCCTATCCTGAGCTCCTACGAGCAGTACTTC	TRBV30	.	.	TRBJ2-7
CASSLRERTGYDVSNTEAFF	TGTGCCAGCAGCCTCCGTGAAAGGACAGGGTACGACGTGTCAAACACTGAAGCTTTCTTT	TRBV9	few	TRBD1	TRBJ1-1
CASSNSPGLAGEQFF	TGTGCCAGCAGCAACTCTCCGGGACTAGCGGGAGAGCAGTTCTTC	TRBV11-3	few	TRBD2	TRBJ2-1
CASSPPFTGLAGVSYNEQFF	TGTGCCAGCTCACCACCTTTCACTGGACTAGCGGGAGTTTCCTACAATGAGCAGTTCTTC	TRBV18	few	TRBD2	TRBJ2-1
CASSVVSGTSTDTQYF	TGTGCCAGCAGCGTAGTCTCAGGAACTAGCACAGATACGCAGTATTTT	TRBV9	.	.	TRBJ2-3
CASSPPREGGVSYEQYF	TGTGCCAGCAGCCCCCCCCGGGAAGGGGGTGTTAGCTACGAGCAGTACTTC	TRBV11-2	.	.	TRBJ2-7
CASKSGGPEYNEQFF	TGTGCCAGCAAGTCGGGGGGGCCGGAATACAATGAGCAGTTCTTC	TRBV5-4	.	TRBD2	TRBJ2-1
CASSFRDRPNEQFF	TGTGCCAGTAGTTTCCGGGACAGGCCAAATGAGCAGTTCTTC	TRBV19	few	TRBD1	TRBJ2-1
CAQSGDRPAGANVLTF	TGTGCCCAGAGTGGGGACAGGCCAGCTGGGGCCAACGTCCTGACTTTC	TRBV19	many	TRBD1	TRBJ2-6
CASSLGSRERVYEQYF	TGTGCCAGCAGCTTAGGGTCCCGGGAGAGAGTCTACGAGCAGTACTTC	TRBV7-9	few	.	TRBJ2-7
CASSPTQVTGELFF	TGTGCCAGCAGCCCTACGCAGGTCACCGGGGAGCTGTTTTTT	TRBV9	few	.	TRBJ2-2
CASSPGQASYEQYF	TGTGCCAGCTCACCGGGACAGGCCTCCTACGAGCAGTACTTC	TRBV18	.	TRBD1	TRBJ2-7
CASSFGGGDIYEQYF	TGTGCCAGCAGCTTTGGGGGAGGGGATATCTACGAGCAGTACTTC	TRBV7-2	.	TRBD2	TRBJ2-7
CATSSNGETQYF	TGTGCCACCAGCTCCAACGGGGAGACCCAGTACTTC	TRBV15	.	.	TRBJ2-5
CASTLVITGELFF	TGTGCCAGCACCCTAGTTATCACCGGGGAGCTGTTTTTT	TRBV7-2	.	.	TRBJ2-2
CASSLEQNTGELFF	TGCGCCAGCAGCTTGGAGCAGAACACCGGGGAGCTGTTTTTT	TRBV5-1	.	.	TRBJ2-2
CASSEDRDAHGYF	TGTGCCAGCAGTGAAGACAGGGACGCCCATGGGTATTTT	TRBV6-1	.	.	TRBJ2-3
CASSTGLAGGAEQFF	TGCGCCAGCAGCACCGGACTAGCGGGAGGTGCTGAGCAGTTCTTC	TRBV5-1	.	TRBD2	TRBJ2-1
CASRQQGAGTEAFF	TGTGCCAGCAGACAACAGGGGGCAGGTACTGAAGCTTTCTTT	TRBV28	few	TRBD1	TRBJ1-1
CASSPEGAYSDREAGELFF	TGTGCCAGCTCACCAGAGGGAGCGTATTCGGACAGGGAGGCCGGGGAGCTGTTTTTT	TRBV18	.	TRBD1	TRBJ2-2
CASTIRLTSEPNEQFF	TGTGCCAGCACCATCCGGCTCACTAGCGAACCCAATGAGCAGTTCTTC	TRBV6-9	.	TRBD2	TRBJ2-1
CATAELAGGNEQFF	TGTGCCACCGCGGAACTAGCGGGAGGGAATGAGCAGTTCTTC	TRBV6-6	.	TRBD2	TRBJ2-1
CASSPWTGMKGSYTF	TGTGCCAGCAGCCCTTGGACAGGGATGAAGGGAAGCTACACCTTC	TRBV14	.	TRBD1	TRBJ1-2
CSVGRLNTEAFF	TGCAGCGTCGGCAGGTTGAACACTGAAGCTTTCTTT	TRBV29-1	few	.	TRBJ1-1
CASSRGQYTDTQYF	TGTGCCAGCAGCCGGGGACAGTACACAGATACGCAGTATTTT	TRBV7-2	few	TRBD1	TRBJ2-3
CASSREGQGNSPLHF	TGCGCCAGCAGCCGAGAGGGACAGGGAAATTCACCCCTCCACTTT	TRBV4-3	few	TRBD1	TRBJ1-6